These 5 T cell receptor beta chains came from one sample sequenced in a study of T cell clonality in common variable immunodeficiency. What these receptors recognize is not known. The table came from immunoSEQ multiplex PCR; TCRdb's copy has only in-frame clones and leaves some out. The sample was found to contain approximately 30,000 clones, and every one recurs. Whole-study findings and limits: Fewer deletions and N-nucleotide insertions were reportedly seen in common variable immunodeficiency TCR beta sequences.

The sample was peripheral blood mononuclear cells. Receptors originate from a human donor with common variable immunodeficiency.

This clone was detected only a few times. Coverage ceases 3 residues before the CDR3 finishes, and the germline J gene fills in the end. V gene TRBV29-1 combines with J gene TRBJ1-4; the match to TRBD1 covers 10 bases. Germline-derived CDR1 and CDR2 are SQVTM and ANQGSEA. V gave up 1 base and J gave up 8 bases; unmatched junction bases: 7. The CDR3 sequence is 15 residues long. The part of the CDR3 DNA that was read is TGCAGCGTTGAAGGGGGGGACAGGGGTGGGGAAAAA. Protein sequence: CSVEGGDRGGEK. The full CDR3 protein reads CSVEGGDRGGEKLFF.

In its sample, this clone was seen a few times. The read finishes 3 residues shy of the CDR3 end, and the germline J gene is used to complete it. The chain employs TRBV7-8 and TRBJ1-1; 7 nucleotides line up with TRBD1. CDR1 SGHVS and CDR2 FQNEAQ come from the germline V gene. V lost 5 bases, J lost 1 base, and 13 bases stayed unmatched. The CDR3 loop spans 17 amino acids. This CDR3 is CASSPAIFRTGNTEAFF. The CDR3 DNA, read in part, is TGTGCCAGCAGCCCCGCAATCTTTAGGACAGGGAACACTGAA.

Details on this clone: The read terminates 3 residues before the CDR3 end, so the remaining end is supplied by the germline J gene. The chain combines TRBV5-1 with TRBJ2-5, with 10 bases lining up with TRBD1. The germline CDR1 and CDR2 sequences are SGHRS and YFSETQ. The CDR3 has 16 amino acids. The V gene end was trimmed by 0 bases and the J gene end by 3 bases; junction bases not matched to a gene: 5. The sequenced CDR3 bases are TGCGCCAGCAGCTTGGGTGTTGGGACAGGGGAAGAGACC. It translates to CASSLGVGTGEET. The entire CDR3 protein reads CASSLGVGTGEETQYF. The whole variable domain, remainder taken from reference TRBV5-1 and TRBJ2-5, is KAGVTQTPRYLIKTRGQQVTLSCSPISGHRSVSWYQQTPGQGLQFLFEYFSETQRNKGNFPGRFSGRQFSNSRSEMNVSTLELGDSALYLCASSLGVGTGEETQYFGPGTRLLVL.

This clone rates as medium-sized. The DNA ends 3 residues before the CDR3 does, and the rest of the CDR3 is filled in from the germline J gene. The chain joins TRBV3-1 (or the pseudogene TRBV3-2) to TRBJ1-2, with TRBD1 identical over 8 bases. The V gene's germline CDR1 is LGHDT and CDR2 YNNKEL (reference sequence). This CDR3 has 14 residues. Incomplete CDR3 DNA: TGTGCCAGCAGCCAAGAGGGCAGGGGGCAAGGC. This gives the protein CASSQEGRGQG. The entire CDR3 sequence reads CASSQEGRGQGYTF.

This clone showed up just a few times. The read is 3 residues too short to cover the CDR3 end, so that end is filled in from the germline J gene. The chain carries TRBV20-1 and TRBJ2-5; 8 nucleotides match TRBD2. The germline CDR1 and CDR2 sequences are DFQATT and SNEGSKA (reference sequence). The CDR3 loop spans 14 amino acids. With V trimmed by 2 bases and J by 4 bases, 6 bases remained unmatched. CDR3 bases read: TGCAGTGCTAGAAGGAGGACTAGCTCAGAGACC. Protein sequence: CSARRRTSSET. The CDR3, in full, reads CSARRRTSSETQYF.